These 32 T cell receptor beta chains share one sample of origin, sequenced in a study of T-cell reconstitution after alpha-beta-depleted transplantation in children. Molecular barcoding with unique molecular identifiers was used for the TCRbeta library. TCRdb itself ran the PCR reads through MiXCR, one entry per CDR3 protein. Of 200,000 to 300,000 distinct CDR3 sequences in the sample, about 12% were seen once. The specimen was PBMCs from the stem cell graft donor, collected from the stem cell graft. The receptors originated from a human donor who donated a stem cell graft to a child with acute lymphoblastic leukemia.

This clonotype came up many times. This chain connects TRBV6-2 or TRBV6-3 to TRBJ1-5; D is uncertain. Germline V gene sequence: CDR1 MNHEY, CDR2 SVGEGT. The CDR3 contains 13 residues. The V end was cut by 6 bases, the J end by 5 bases, with 11 bases between. CDR3 DNA: TGTGCCAGCAGCCGCATAAAAGATCAGCCCCAGCATTTT. Encoded protein: CASSRIKDQPQHF.

This clonotype was seen repeatedly, ten times or more. CDR3 sequence: CASSLRDSPTYEQYF. CDR3 DNA: TGTGCCAGCAGCCTCCGGGACTCCCCAACGTACGAGCAGTACTTC. The chain has TRBV7-2 and TRBJ2-7; tentative D call: TRBD2 (6 bases). The CDR3 covers 15 residues. Trimming took 5 bases from V and 4 from J, leaving 18 bases between them. Germline assignment: CDR1 SGHTA and CDR2 FQGNSA.

Worth noting for this clonotype: With a much larger clone just one base away, this may be a read error. The chain couples TRBV28 to TRBJ2-7, with D perhaps TRBD1 (5 bases). Germline V gene sequence: CDR1 MDHEN, CDR2 SYDVKM. The CDR3 loop spans 13 amino acids. The CDR3: CASSRQDIYDQYF. In DNA form, the CDR3 reads TGTGCCAGCAGCAGGCAGGACATCTACGACCAGTACTTC. Together with reference TRBV28 and TRBJ2-7, the CDR3 gives the full variable domain: DVKVTQSSRYLVKRTGEKVFLECVQDMDHENMFWYRQDPGLGLRLIYFSYDVKMKEKGDIPEGYSVSREKKERFSLILESASTNQTSMYLCASSRQDIYDQYFGPGTRLTVT.

This clonotype showed up many times. V gene TRBV3-1 combines with J gene TRBJ2-5; 9 nucleotides align to TRBD2. V shed 0 bases and J 4 bases; nucleotides not matched to a gene: 9. The CDR3 totals 17 residues. The V gene's germline CDR1 is LGHDT and CDR2 YNNKEL (reference sequence). For the CDR3, the DNA is TGTGCCAGCAGCCAAGATATTATCGAGCGGGAGGCAGAGACCCAGTACTTC. Its translation: CASSQDIIEREAETQYF.

The CDR3 is CASSLVGPGTSEQFF. CDR3 coding DNA: TGTGCCAGCAGCTTAGTTGGACCGGGTACGAGTGAGCAGTTCTTC. The chain couples TRBV7-2 to TRBJ2-1, with no clear D. Germline values: CDR1 SGHTA, CDR2 FQGNSA. CDR3 length equals 15 residues. Deletions cut 1 base from V and 9 bases from J, with 16 bases between.

The chain has TRBV6-5 and TRBJ2-7, with TRBD1 identical over 8 bases. The CDR3 covers 13 residues. Germline trimming cut 6 bases from V and 7 bases from J; bases unmatched to any gene: 8. In germline, CDR1 is MNHEY, CDR2 SVGAGI. CDR3 residues: CASRRDRLREQYF. DNA of the CDR3: TGTGCCAGCAGACGGGACAGGCTTCGGGAGCAGTACTTC.

This clonotype was observed many times. One end of the junction is discordant with germline, which a read error may explain. This sequence joins TRBV27 and TRBJ1-5, with D perhaps TRBD1 (5 bases). CDR1 MNHEY and CDR2 SMNVEV come from the germline V gene (reference sequence). CDR3 length: 15 residues. This CDR3 reads CASAAGALPTQAQHF. The CDR3 region has the DNA TGTGCCAGTGCCGCCGGGGCCCTCCCGACTCAGGCCCAGCATTTT.

This clonotype occurred many times. The V gene is TRBV12-3 or TRBV12-4, the J gene TRBJ2-7; 9 bases are a match to TRBD2. The CDR3 runs to 15 residues. The junction had 3 bases not matched to a gene; V was cut back by 3 bases and J by 0 bases. The CDR3 bases are TGTGCCAGCAGTTTCCTAGCGGGGAGCTCCTACGAGCAGTACTTC. Translation: CASSFLAGSSYEQYF.

This clonotype was counted ten times or more. The chain links TRBV5-1 to TRBJ1-1; tentative D call: TRBD1 (5 bases). Germline loops: CDR1 SGHRS, CDR2 YFSETQ. The CDR3 totals 15 residues. Trimming shortened V by 4 bases and J by 0 bases, and 13 bases separated the two germline ends. Written as DNA, the CDR3 is TGCGCCAGCAGCCCCCGAACAGGCCTGAACACTGAAGCTTTCTTT. Its protein is CASSPRTGLNTEAFF.

At least ten counts were recorded for this clonotype. The rearrangement joins TRBV7-8 to TRBJ2-2; no reliable D call. Trimming stripped 4 bases from V and 1 base from J, with 7 bases between. This CDR3 has 14 amino acids. Germline V lookup: CDR1 SGHVS, CDR2 FQNEAQ. Written as DNA, the CDR3 is TGTGCCAGCAGCTCTTTTTTGAACACCGGGGAGCTGTTTTTT. Translation: CASSSFLNTGELFF.

A few counts support this clonotype. V is TRBV20-1 and J is TRBJ1-2; TRBD1 matches at 7 bases. V was pared by 5 bases and J by 7 bases, with 10 bases of the junction left unmatched. Germline V CDR1 and CDR2: DFQATT, SNEGSKA (reference sequence). The CDR3 is made up of 13 amino acids. The CDR3: CSAQTDRAGGYTF. The CDR3 DNA reads TGCAGTGCTCAGACTGACAGGGCTGGTGGCTACACCTTC.

This clonotype was observed a few times. V gene TRBV4-3 combines with J gene TRBJ2-7; no clear D gene. This CDR3 contains 14 residues. Germline CDR1 is LGHNA and CDR2 is YSLEER. V lost 2 bases and J 5 bases, leaving 13 bases between the germline ends. CDR3 residues: CASSQSDLRDEQYF. CDR3 bases: TGCGCCAGCAGCCAATCCGACCTCCGGGACGAGCAGTACTTC.

The chain combines TRBV5-1 with TRBJ2-3; D is undetermined. Germline V gene data show CDR1 as SGHRS and CDR2 as YFSETQ. This CDR3 comprises 14 residues. V lost 1 base and J lost 2, with 8 bases in between. As DNA, the CDR3 is TGCGCCAGCAGCTTGAGTCAAGCCACAGATACGCAGTATTTT. It specifies CASSLSQATDTQYF.

This clonotype was seen many times. V usage is TRBV29-1 and J usage is TRBJ2-3; D unresolved. Per germline, CDR1 SQVTM and CDR2 ANQGSEA. V dropped 7 bases and J dropped 7 bases, with 15 bases sitting between them. The CDR3 consists of 12 residues. The CDR3 DNA follows: TGCAGCGCCTCCCAGGACGGTTATACGCAGTATTTT. Its translation: CSASQDGYTQYF.

The chain couples TRBV6-5 to TRBJ1-4; D is uncertain. V shed 3 bases and J shed 8 bases, with 16 bases lying between them. Germline loops: CDR1 MNHEY, CDR2 SVGAGI. The CDR3 runs 15 residues. The CDR3 DNA reads TGTGCCAGCAGTTATGGTGGGAACCTAGCAGAAAAACTGTTTTTT. It yields the protein CASSYGGNLAEKLFF.

The chain recombines TRBV20-1 with TRBJ2-1; 7 positions match TRBD2. CDR3 length: 15 amino acids. Germline V gene lookup returns CDR1 DFQATT and CDR2 SNEGSKA (reference sequence). J lost 3 bases, V lost 0 bases, and 5 bases had no gene match. The CDR3 coding sequence is TGCAGTGCTAGAGAGCCGGGGAGGGTCTACAATGAGCAGTTCTTC. It is translated as CSAREPGRVYNEQFF.

This clonotype was seen at least ten times. This sequence joins TRBV4-3 and TRBJ2-2; 9 bases map to TRBD1. Germline V gene sequence: CDR1 LGHNA, CDR2 YSLEER. V was pared by 4 bases and J by 0 bases, with 6 bases of the junction left unmatched. The CDR3 runs 17 residues. The CDR3 region has the DNA TGCGCCAGCAGCCCCCGTCGGGACAGGGCGAACACCGGGGAGCTGTTTTTT. As protein: CASSPRRDRANTGELFF.

The genes are TRBV5-6 and TRBJ1-2, with D hard to call. The CDR3 extends over 14 amino acids. CDR1 is SGHDT and CDR2 is YYEEEE in the germline V gene. The V end was cut by 0 bases, the J end by 4 bases, with 10 bases between. CDR3 amino acids: CASSLADGSYGYTF. The CDR3, as DNA: TGTGCCAGCAGCTTGGCCGACGGAAGCTATGGCTACACCTTC.

The J gene is TRBJ1-4, the V gene TRBV4-3; D may be TRBD1 (6 bases). The CDR3 is 13 amino acids. V was clipped by 4 bases and J by 5 bases, with 8 bases between them. Germline loops: CDR1 LGHNA, CDR2 YSLEER. The CDR3 coding sequence is TGCGCCAGCAGCCGCCAGGGGAATGAAAAACTGTTTTTT. Protein product: CASSRQGNEKLFF.

This clonotype was picked up many times. This chain connects TRBV6-5 to TRBJ2-1; TRBD2 aligns across 9 bases. The germline gives CDR1 MNHEY, CDR2 SVGAGI. CDR3 size: 17 residues. With V trimmed by 0 bases and J by 8 bases, 11 bases remained unmatched. CDR3 bases: TGTGCCAGCAGTTACTCTAGCGGGAGCCGGGGAGGGTATGAGCAGTTCTTC. Translated: CASSYSSGSRGGYEQFF.

In its sample, this clonotype was seen many times. J is TRBJ2-6 and V is TRBV6-1; D unclear. CDR1 is MNHNS and CDR2 is SASEGT in the germline V gene. The CDR3 contains 17 residues. Trimming took off 7 bases at V and 1 base at J, with 17 bases between the two ends. CDR3 sequence reads: CASNQESIFSGANVLTF. DNA of the CDR3: TGTGCCAGCAATCAGGAGTCAATCTTTTCTGGGGCCAACGTCCTGACTTTC.

This clonotype was counted at least ten times. The CDR3 region has the DNA TGTGCCAGCAGCCCCGGGTGGGCCGGGGGTACCGGGGAGCTGTTTTTT. Translation: CASSPGWAGGTGELFF. This chain uses TRBV6-1 with TRBJ2-2; TRBD2 might be the D (6 bases). Germline V lookup: CDR1 MNHNS, CDR2 SASEGT. V dropped 6 bases and J dropped 5 bases, with 19 bases sitting between them. CDR3 length equals 16 residues.

This clonotype was counted many times. The chain carries TRBV6-2 or TRBV6-3 and TRBJ2-7; TRBD1 aligns across 9 bases. V lost 8 bases to trimming and J lost 5 bases; unmatched junction nucleotides: 4. The CDR3 has 12 residues. Per the germline V gene, CDR1 is MNHEY and CDR2 is SVGEGT. CDR3 DNA: TGTGCCAGCGATCGGACAGGGGACGAGCAGTACTTC. This gives the protein CASDRTGDEQYF.

This clonotype was counted at least ten times. Given a much more abundant clone one base away, this may be a read error. The CDR3 here is CASSLEKTQYF. In DNA, the CDR3 is TGCGCCAGCAGCTTGGAAAAGACCCAGTACTTC. The chain links TRBV5-1 to TRBJ2-5; D ambiguous. CDR3 length: 11 amino acids. Germline CDR1 and CDR2: SGHRS and YFSETQ. Trimming pared 0 bases from V and 6 bases from J, leaving 3 bases between. Full variable domain (outside the CDR3, taken from reference TRBV5-1 and TRBJ2-5): KAGVTQTPRYLIKTRGQQVTLSCSPISGHRSVSWYQQTPGQGLQFLFEYFSETQRNKGNFPGRFSGRQFSNSRSEMNVSTLELGDSALYLCASSLEKTQYFGPGTRLLVL.

This clonotype was found many times. The chain uses TRBV18 and TRBJ2-5, with D hard to call. Germline V gene data show CDR1 as KGHSH and CDR2 as LQKENI. Deletions cut 1 base from V and 4 bases from J, with 4 bases between. This CDR3 comprises 12 residues. The CDR3 loop reads CASSPQGETQYF. Here the CDR3 DNA reads TGTGCCAGCTCACCACAGGGAGAGACCCAGTACTTC.

The rearrangement joins TRBV7-9 to TRBJ1-6; D is unresolved. The CDR3 spans 16 residues. The V and J ends lost 1 base and 10 bases respectively, with 17 bases between them. Germline lookup yields CDR1 SEHNR and CDR2 FQNEAQ (reference sequence). The CDR3 sequence: CASSLGPGTGGSPLHF. In nucleotides, the CDR3 is TGTGCCAGCAGCTTAGGTCCGGGAACGGGTGGATCACCCCTCCACTTT.

This clonotype was detected only a few times. This chain uses TRBV24-1 with TRBJ2-1; 13 nucleotides line up with TRBD2. The CDR3 sequence is 16 residues long. Per the germline V gene, CDR1 is KGHDR and CDR2 is SFDVKD. The V and J ends lost 2 bases and 6 bases, in that order; junction bases with no gene match: 3. The CDR3 loop is CATSDYTSGRANEQFF. The DNA of the CDR3 is TGTGCCACCAGTGATTACACTAGCGGGAGGGCCAATGAGCAGTTCTTC.

This clonotype came up many times. CDR3 in amino acids: CASSKMGQATDTQYF. The CDR3 bases are TGTGCCAGCAGCAAGATGGGGCAGGCCACAGATACGCAGTATTTT. The chain links TRBV7-9 to TRBJ2-3, with a tentative D call TRBD1 (5 bases). Trimming shortened V by 5 bases and J by 2 bases, and 14 bases separated the two germline ends. The germline V gene has CDR1 SEHNR and CDR2 FQNEAQ (reference sequence). CDR3 length equals 15 residues.

CDR3 DNA: TGCAGTGCTCTCACAGTAGCCAAAAACATTCAGTACTTC. It encodes CSALTVAKNIQYF. The V and J genes are TRBV20-1 and TRBJ2-4; no definite D call. From germline, CDR1 is DFQATT and CDR2 SNEGSKA (reference sequence). The V end lost 5 bases, the J end lost 0 bases, and 8 bases lay between the germline ends. The CDR3 runs to 13 residues.

This clonotype occurred many times. This chain joins TRBV20-1 and TRBJ2-5; D not certain. Germline V lookup: CDR1 DFQATT, CDR2 SNEGSKA (reference sequence). The ends were cut back, 1 base at V and 4 bases at J, with 4 bases in the middle. The CDR3 totals 11 residues. CDR3 DNA: TGCAGTGCTAGAGTGGGAGAGACCCAGTACTTC. Residues: CSARVGETQYF.

The V and J genes are TRBV7-2 and TRBJ2-1; no clear D. The ends were cut back, 0 bases at V and 5 bases at J, with 8 bases in the middle. The CDR3 runs 14 residues. Germline V lookup: CDR1 SGHTA, CDR2 FQGNSA. The DNA for the CDR3 is TGTGCCAGCAGCTTAGCAGGGTCAAACAATGAGCAGTTCTTC. It yields the protein CASSLAGSNNEQFF.

This clonotype occurred a few times. The chain uses TRBV6-1 and TRBJ2-1; the match to TRBD2 covers 12 bases. The CDR3 spans 15 residues. Losses at the gene ends were 2 bases for V and 12 bases for J; bases not matched to a gene: 8. CDR1 is MNHNS and CDR2 is SASEGT in the germline V gene. The CDR3 coding sequence is TGTGCCAGCAGTGAACCGACTAGCGGGGGCTTGTGGCAGTTCTTC. Translation gives CASSEPTSGGLWQFF.